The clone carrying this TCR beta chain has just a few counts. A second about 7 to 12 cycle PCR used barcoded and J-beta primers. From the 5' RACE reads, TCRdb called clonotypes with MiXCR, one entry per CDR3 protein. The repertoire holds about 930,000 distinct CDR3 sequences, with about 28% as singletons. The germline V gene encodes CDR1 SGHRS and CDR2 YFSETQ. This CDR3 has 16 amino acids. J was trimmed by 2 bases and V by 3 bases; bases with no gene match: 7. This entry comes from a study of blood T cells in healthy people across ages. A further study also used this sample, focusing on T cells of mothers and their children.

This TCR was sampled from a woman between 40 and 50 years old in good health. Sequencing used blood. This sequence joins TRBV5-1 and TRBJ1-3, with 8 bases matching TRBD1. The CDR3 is CASSSLTGGAGNTIYF. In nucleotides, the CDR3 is TGCGCCAGCAGCTCCCTAACAGGGGGAGCTGGAAACACCATATATTTT. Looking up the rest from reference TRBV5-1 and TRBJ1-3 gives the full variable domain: KAGVTQTPRYLIKTRGQQVTLSCSPISGHRSVSWYQQTPGQGLQFLFEYFSETQRNKGNFPGRFSGRQFSNSRSEMNVSTLELGDSALYLCASSSLTGGAGNTIYFGEGSWLTVV.